Shown below are 21 T cell receptor beta chains from a single sample sequenced in a study of shared clonotypes between healthy human individuals. Profiled with immunoSEQ multiplex PCR; TCRdb holds only in-frame clones, not every one. Among 2 million or so clones listed, about 95% were seen once. CD45RO-negative, CCR7-selected cells formed the naive CD8 fraction, which excluded terminally differentiated effector memory CD45RA+ cells. Sequencing was done on a sample of naive CD8+ T cells sorted from blood. These receptors were obtained from a man between 18 and 29 years old in good health.

The CDR3 spells CASSQEAGQGSNQPQHF. CDR3 nucleotides: TGCGCCAGCAGCCAAGAGGCGGGACAGGGGAGTAATCAGCCCCAGCATTTT. This chain uses TRBV4-1 with TRBJ1-5; 10 bases map to TRBD1. After removal of 0 bases from V and 4 bases from J, the junction contained 6 bases not matched to a gene. CDR3 length: 17 residues. Germline V gene sequence: CDR1 MGHRA, CDR2 YSYEKL.

This chain connects TRBV6-5 to TRBJ2-7; unclear D gene. Trimming removed 5 bases at V and 4 bases at J, with 18 bases between. This CDR3 spans 15 amino acids. Germline V gene lookup returns CDR1 MNHEY and CDR2 SVGAGI. CDR3 protein: CASSPDLSISYEQYF. Written as DNA, the CDR3 is TGTGCCAGCAGTCCCGACCTATCGATCTCATACGAGCAGTACTTC.

This chain links TRBV9 with TRBJ2-7; D is uncertain. Germline CDR1 SGDLS, CDR2 YYNGEE. This CDR3 spans 15 amino acids. The V and J ends lost 1 base and 0 bases respectively, with 11 bases between them. CDR3 bases: TGTGCCAGCAGCGTATTATTCACGGGCTCCTACGAGCAGTACTTC. This gives the protein CASSVLFTGSYEQYF.

The chain links TRBV19 to TRBJ2-1, with D perhaps TRBD2 (6 bases). V was shortened by 5 bases and J by 6 bases, with 17 bases between the two germline ends. This CDR3 is 15 amino acids long. The germline V gene encodes CDR1 LNHDA and CDR2 SQIVND (reference sequence). The CDR3 protein is CASSSNPGLTNEQFF. DNA for the CDR3: TGTGCCAGTAGTTCAAACCCCGGACTAACCAATGAGCAGTTCTTC.

The chain joins TRBV27 to TRBJ2-1, with D maybe TRBD2 (5 bases). The CDR3 runs to 14 residues. Germline V lookup: CDR1 MNHEY, CDR2 SMNVEV (reference sequence). Trimming took 5 bases from V and 2 from J, leaving 10 bases between them. CDR3 amino acids: CASSTAAAYNEQFF. CDR3 coding DNA: TGTGCCAGCAGTACGGCAGCGGCCTACAATGAGCAGTTCTTC.

The V call is TRBV5-1, the J call TRBJ2-7; no reliable D call. V lost 4 bases, J lost 3 bases, and 11 bases lay in between. Germline V gene data show CDR1 as SGHRS and CDR2 as YFSETQ. This CDR3 spans 13 amino acids. The chain's CDR3 is CASSGSSSYEQYF. Written as DNA, the CDR3 is TGCGCCAGCAGCGGCAGCTCTAGCTACGAGCAGTACTTC. Filled out from reference TRBV5-1 and TRBJ2-7, the complete variable domain reads KAGVTQTPRYLIKTRGQQVTLSCSPISGHRSVSWYQQTPGQGLQFLFEYFSETQRNKGNFPGRFSGRQFSNSRSEMNVSTLELGDSALYLCASSGSSSYEQYFGPGTRLTVT.

V is TRBV5-1 and J is TRBJ2-5; 10 nucleotides line up with TRBD1. With 2 bases clipped from V and 4 bases from J, the junction kept 5 bases outside the gene matches. In germline, CDR1 is SGHRS, CDR2 YFSETQ. The CDR3 is 15 residues long. CDR3 loop: CASSFRDRGRETQYF. The DNA of the CDR3 is TGCGCCAGCAGCTTTAGGGACAGGGGAAGAGAGACCCAGTACTTC.

The chain has TRBV15 and TRBJ1-6, with TRBD1 matching 9 bases. CDR3 length equals 15 residues. The germline V gene encodes CDR1 LNHNV and CDR2 YYDKDF (reference sequence). The trim removed 6 bases at V and 7 bases at J, leaving 7 bases unmatched. The CDR3 DNA sequence: TGTGCCACCAGGTCAACCGGGACAGGGAATTCACCCCTCCACTTT. It specifies CATRSTGTGNSPLHF. Full variable domain (rest looked up from reference TRBV15 and TRBJ1-6): DAMVIQNPRYQVTQFGKPVTLSCSQTLNHNVMYWYQQKSSQAPKLLFHYYDKDFNNEADTPDNFQSRRPNTSFCFLDIRSPGLGDTAMYLCATRSTGTGNSPLHFGNGTRLTVT.

The genes are TRBV2 and TRBJ2-1; D gene ambiguous. The CDR3 has 11 amino acids. Germline CDR1 reads SNHLY; CDR2 reads FYNNEI. The ends were cut back, 3 bases at V and 8 bases at J, with 5 bases in the middle. CDR3 bases: TGTGCCAGCAGTGATCAGGATGAGCAGTTCTTC. Protein sequence: CASSDQDEQFF.

The genes are TRBV6-1 and TRBJ2-1, with 7 bases aligning to TRBD2. The germline CDR1 and CDR2 sequences are MNHNS and SASEGT. Trimming took 1 base from V and 0 from J; bases not matched to a gene: 6. This CDR3 is 17 amino acids long. The CDR3: CASSEVWRESSYNEQFF. CDR3 in DNA: TGTGCCAGCAGTGAAGTGTGGCGGGAGAGCTCCTACAATGAGCAGTTCTTC.

The rearrangement links TRBV7-2 to TRBJ1-5; D remains unclear. The CDR3 runs to 14 residues. From germline, CDR1 is SGHTA and CDR2 FQGNSA. With 5 bases removed from V and 7 bases from J, the gap between germline ends came to 15 bases. The DNA of the CDR3 is TGTGCCAGCAGCCCGGACCCAAATGGGCAGCCCCAGCATTTT. Translating it yields CASSPDPNGQPQHF.

Notes on this clone: Other DNA sequences in the same sample also yield this CDR3. The J gene is TRBJ1-1, the V gene TRBV28; a weak D match, TRBD1 (5 bases). Germline V CDR1 and CDR2: MDHEN, SYDVKM. Trimming took off 3 bases at V and 6 bases at J, with 8 bases between the two ends. The CDR3 is 12 residues long. CDR3 protein: CASSLGTAEAFF. CDR3 DNA: TGTGCCAGCAGTTTGGGGACCGCTGAAGCTTTCTTT.

The rearrangement joins TRBV27 to TRBJ2-3; D is undetermined. This CDR3 contains 14 residues. Trimming pared 6 bases from V and 0 bases from J, leaving 10 bases between. The germline gives CDR1 MNHEY, CDR2 SMNVEV (reference sequence). In DNA form, the CDR3 reads TGTGCCAGCAGGGGGTATTCTAGCACAGATACGCAGTATTTT. Amino acid sequence: CASRGYSSTDTQYF.

The genes are TRBV5-1 and TRBJ2-3; tentative D call: TRBD2 (6 bases). CDR1 and CDR2 (germline): SGHRS, YFSETQ. The CDR3 runs to 16 residues. V was trimmed by 4 bases and J by 3 bases, leaving 18 bases between them. CDR3: CASSTGLFLETDTQYF. The DNA of the CDR3 is TGCGCCAGCAGCACGGGACTCTTCCTCGAGACAGATACGCAGTATTTT.

The chain carries TRBV6-6 and TRBJ2-1; tentatively, D is TRBD2 (5 bases). Germline-derived CDR1 and CDR2 are MNHNY and SVGAGI (reference sequence). The length of the CDR3 is 12 residues. V was trimmed by 5 bases and J by 7 bases, leaving 9 bases between them. The CDR3 DNA reads as TGTGCCAGCAGTCCACAGCGGAATGAGCAGTTCTTC. It is translated as CASSPQRNEQFF.

In its sample, this clone was seen once. This CDR3 is also generated by other DNA sequences in the sample. CDR3 sequence: CASSYSRGYEQYF. Here the CDR3 DNA reads TGTGCCAGCAGTTACTCGAGGGGGTACGAGCAGTACTTC. The chain uses TRBV6-5 and TRBJ2-7; D is possibly TRBD1 (6 bases). The CDR3 runs to 13 residues. V lost 0 bases and J lost 4, with 7 bases in between. Per germline, CDR1 MNHEY and CDR2 SVGAGI.

J is TRBJ2-1 and V is TRBV15, with TRBD2 as a possible D gene (5 bases). The V and J ends lost 5 bases and 0 bases respectively, with 17 bases between them. CDR3 length equals 17 residues. The germline gives CDR1 LNHNV, CDR2 YYDKDF (reference sequence). This chain's CDR3 is CATSLGLEASSYNEQFF. The DNA of the CDR3 is TGTGCCACCAGCCTAGGACTGGAAGCGAGCTCCTACAATGAGCAGTTCTTC. The full variable domain, in which reference TRBV15 and TRBJ2-1 provide the parts outside the CDR3, is DAMVIQNPRYQVTQFGKPVTLSCSQTLNHNVMYWYQQKSSQAPKLLFHYYDKDFNNEADTPDNFQSRRPNTSFCFLDIRSPGLGDTAMYLCATSLGLEASSYNEQFFGPGTRLTVL.

The rearrangement uses TRBV7-8 and TRBJ2-7, with 12 bases lining up with TRBD2. The CDR3 is 17 amino acids. Germline V CDR1 and CDR2: SGHVS, FQNEAQ. The V and J ends lost 5 bases and 3 bases, in that order; junction bases with no gene match: 11. CDR3 amino acids: CASSHGLAGTMHYEQYF. CDR3 bases: TGTGCCAGCAGCCACGGACTAGCGGGAACTATGCACTACGAGCAGTACTTC.

The rearrangement joins TRBV10-3 to TRBJ2-3; TRBD2 aligns across 7 bases. The CDR3 has 13 amino acids. Germline-derived CDR1 and CDR2 are ENHRY and SYGVKD. Trimming at V came to 4 bases and at J to 5 bases, leaving 3 bases not matched to a gene. The CDR3 bases are TGTGCCATCAGTGCGGAGCGGGGAGATACGCAGTATTTT. Its translation: CAISAERGDTQYF.

V gene TRBV29-1 combines with J gene TRBJ2-3; no definite D call. The CDR3 is 15 residues long. CDR1 SQVTM and CDR2 ANQGSEA come from the germline V gene. Trimming pared 5 bases from V and 2 bases from J, leaving 17 bases between. The CDR3 is CSVPPDLTSTDTQYF. DNA of the CDR3: TGCAGCGTTCCCCCGGACCTTACTTCCACAGATACGCAGTATTTT.

The V gene is TRBV5-4, the J gene TRBJ2-2, with D possibly TRBD2 on 5 matching bases. The CDR3 has 13 amino acids. V lost 7 bases, J lost 1 base, and 8 bases lay in between. Germline values: CDR1 SGHNT, CDR2 YYREEE (reference sequence). The CDR3 reads CASADWNTGELFF. CDR3 in DNA: TGTGCCAGCGCGGACTGGAACACCGGGGAGCTGTTTTTT.